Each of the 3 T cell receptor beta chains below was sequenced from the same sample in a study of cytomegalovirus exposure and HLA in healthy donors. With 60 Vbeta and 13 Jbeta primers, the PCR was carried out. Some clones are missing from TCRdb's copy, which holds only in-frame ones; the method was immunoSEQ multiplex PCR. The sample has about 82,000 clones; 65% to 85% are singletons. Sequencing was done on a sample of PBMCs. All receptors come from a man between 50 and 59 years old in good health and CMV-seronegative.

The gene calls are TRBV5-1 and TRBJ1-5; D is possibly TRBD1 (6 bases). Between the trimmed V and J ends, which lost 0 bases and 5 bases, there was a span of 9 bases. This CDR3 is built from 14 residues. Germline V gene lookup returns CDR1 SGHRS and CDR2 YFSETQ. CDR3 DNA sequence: TGCGCCAGCAGCTTGGCCCCAGGGGATCAGCCCCAGCATTTT. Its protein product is CASSLAPGDQPQHF.

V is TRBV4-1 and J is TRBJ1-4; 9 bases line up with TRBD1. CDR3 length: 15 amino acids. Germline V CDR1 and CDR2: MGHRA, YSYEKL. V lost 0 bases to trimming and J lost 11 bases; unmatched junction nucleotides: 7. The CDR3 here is CASSQEGTGSGKLFF. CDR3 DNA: TGCGCCAGCAGCCAAGAAGGGACAGGGTCGGGGAAACTGTTTTTT.

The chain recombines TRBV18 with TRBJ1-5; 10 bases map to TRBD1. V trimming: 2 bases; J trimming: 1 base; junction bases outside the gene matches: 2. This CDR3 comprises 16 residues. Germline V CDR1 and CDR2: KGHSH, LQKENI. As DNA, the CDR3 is TGTGCCAGCTCACCAGGGACAGGGGCCAGCAATCAGCCCCAGCATTTT. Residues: CASSPGTGASNQPQHF.